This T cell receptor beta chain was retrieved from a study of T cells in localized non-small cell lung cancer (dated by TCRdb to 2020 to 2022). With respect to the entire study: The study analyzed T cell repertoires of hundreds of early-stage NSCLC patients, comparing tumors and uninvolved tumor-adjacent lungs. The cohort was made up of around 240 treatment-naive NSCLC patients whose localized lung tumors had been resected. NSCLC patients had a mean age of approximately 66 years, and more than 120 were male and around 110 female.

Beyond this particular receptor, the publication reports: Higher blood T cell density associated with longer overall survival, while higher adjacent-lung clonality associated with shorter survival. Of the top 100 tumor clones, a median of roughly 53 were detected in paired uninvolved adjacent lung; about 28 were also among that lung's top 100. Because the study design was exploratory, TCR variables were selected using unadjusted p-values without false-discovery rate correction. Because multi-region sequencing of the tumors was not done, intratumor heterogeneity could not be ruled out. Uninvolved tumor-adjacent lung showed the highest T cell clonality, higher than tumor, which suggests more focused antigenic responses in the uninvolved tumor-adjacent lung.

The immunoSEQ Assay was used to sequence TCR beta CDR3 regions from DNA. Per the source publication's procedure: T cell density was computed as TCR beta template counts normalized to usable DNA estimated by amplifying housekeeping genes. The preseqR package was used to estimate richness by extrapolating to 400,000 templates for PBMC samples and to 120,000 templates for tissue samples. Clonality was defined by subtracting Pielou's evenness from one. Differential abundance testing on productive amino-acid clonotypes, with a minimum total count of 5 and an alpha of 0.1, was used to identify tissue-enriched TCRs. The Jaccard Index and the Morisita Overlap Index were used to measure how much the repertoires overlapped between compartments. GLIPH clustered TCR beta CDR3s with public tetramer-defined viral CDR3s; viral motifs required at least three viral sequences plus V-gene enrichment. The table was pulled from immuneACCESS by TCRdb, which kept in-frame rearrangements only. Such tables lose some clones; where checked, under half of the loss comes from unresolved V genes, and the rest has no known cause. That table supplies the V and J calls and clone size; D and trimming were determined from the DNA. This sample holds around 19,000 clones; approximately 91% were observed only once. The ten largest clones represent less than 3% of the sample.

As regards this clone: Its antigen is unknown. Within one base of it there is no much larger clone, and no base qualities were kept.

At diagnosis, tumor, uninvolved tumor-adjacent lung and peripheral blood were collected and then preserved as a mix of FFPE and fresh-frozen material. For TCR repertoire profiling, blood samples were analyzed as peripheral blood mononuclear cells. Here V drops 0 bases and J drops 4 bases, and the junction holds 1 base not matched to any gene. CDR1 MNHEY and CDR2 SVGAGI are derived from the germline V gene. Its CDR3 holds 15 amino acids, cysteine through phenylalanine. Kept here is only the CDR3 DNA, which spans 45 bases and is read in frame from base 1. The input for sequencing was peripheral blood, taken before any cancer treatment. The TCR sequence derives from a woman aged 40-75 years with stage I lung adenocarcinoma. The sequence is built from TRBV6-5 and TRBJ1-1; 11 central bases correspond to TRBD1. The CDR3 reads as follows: CASSYSGTGGTEAFF. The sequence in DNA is TGTGCCAGCAGTTACTCCGGGACAGGGGGCACTGAAGCTTTCTTT.